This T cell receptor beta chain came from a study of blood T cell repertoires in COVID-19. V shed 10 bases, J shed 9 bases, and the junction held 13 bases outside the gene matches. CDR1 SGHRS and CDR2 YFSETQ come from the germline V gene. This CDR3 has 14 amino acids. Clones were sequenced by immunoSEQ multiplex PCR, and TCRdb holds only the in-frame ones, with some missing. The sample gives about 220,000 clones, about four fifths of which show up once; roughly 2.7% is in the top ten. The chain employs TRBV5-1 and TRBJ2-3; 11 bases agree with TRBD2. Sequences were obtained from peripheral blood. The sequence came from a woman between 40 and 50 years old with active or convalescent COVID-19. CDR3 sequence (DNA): TGCGCCGCCTCTAGCGGGAGGCCGCCGGACACGCAGTATTTT. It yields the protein CAASSGRPPDTQYF.